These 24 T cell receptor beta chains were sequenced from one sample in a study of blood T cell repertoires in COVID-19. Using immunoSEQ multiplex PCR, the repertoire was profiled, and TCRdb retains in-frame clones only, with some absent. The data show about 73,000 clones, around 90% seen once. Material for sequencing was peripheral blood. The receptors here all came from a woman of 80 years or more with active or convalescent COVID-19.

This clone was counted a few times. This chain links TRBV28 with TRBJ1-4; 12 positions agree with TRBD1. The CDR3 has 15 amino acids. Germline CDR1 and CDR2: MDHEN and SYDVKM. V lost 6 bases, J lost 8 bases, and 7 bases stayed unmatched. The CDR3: CASRGGQGAVEKLFF. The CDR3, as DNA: TGTGCCAGCAGGGGGGGACAGGGGGCGGTCGAAAAACTGTTTTTT. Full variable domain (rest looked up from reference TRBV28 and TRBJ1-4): DVKVTQSSRYLVKRTGEKVFLECVQDMDHENMFWYRQDPGLGLRLIYFSYDVKMKEKGDIPEGYSVSREKKERFSLILESASTNQTSMYLCASRGGQGAVEKLFFGSGTQLSVL.

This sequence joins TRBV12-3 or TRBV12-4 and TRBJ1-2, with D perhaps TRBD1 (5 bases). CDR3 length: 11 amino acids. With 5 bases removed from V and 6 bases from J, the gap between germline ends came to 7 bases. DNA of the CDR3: TGTGCCAGCAGTGCCAGGGATGGCTACACCTTC. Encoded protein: CASSARDGYTF.

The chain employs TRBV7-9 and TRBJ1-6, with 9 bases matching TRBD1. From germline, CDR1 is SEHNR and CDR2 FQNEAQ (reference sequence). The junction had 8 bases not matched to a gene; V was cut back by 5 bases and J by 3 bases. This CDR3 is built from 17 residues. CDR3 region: CASSLGQGSVYNSPLHF. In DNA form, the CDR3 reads TGTGCCAGCAGCCTGGGACAGGGCTCTGTCTATAATTCACCCCTCCACTTT.

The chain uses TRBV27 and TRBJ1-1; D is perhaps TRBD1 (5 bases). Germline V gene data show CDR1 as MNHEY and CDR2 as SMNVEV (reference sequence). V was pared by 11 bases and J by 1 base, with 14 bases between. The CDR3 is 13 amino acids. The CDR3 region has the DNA TGTGCCTCCAGTGTGGGGGGGAACACTGAAGCTTTCTTT. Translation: CASSVGGNTEAFF.

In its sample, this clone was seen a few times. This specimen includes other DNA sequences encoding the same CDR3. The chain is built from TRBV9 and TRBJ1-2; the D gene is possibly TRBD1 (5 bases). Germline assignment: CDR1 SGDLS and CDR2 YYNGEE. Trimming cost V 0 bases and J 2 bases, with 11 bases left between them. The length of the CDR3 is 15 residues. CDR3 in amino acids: CASSVAGRDNYGYTF. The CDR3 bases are TGTGCCAGCAGCGTAGCGGGGAGGGACAACTATGGCTACACCTTC. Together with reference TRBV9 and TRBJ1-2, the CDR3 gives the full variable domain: DSGVTQTPKHLITATGQRVTLRCSPRSGDLSVYWYQQSLDQGLQFLIQYYNGEERAKGNILERFSAQQFPDLHSELNLSSLELGDSALYFCASSVAGRDNYGYTFGSGTRLTVV.

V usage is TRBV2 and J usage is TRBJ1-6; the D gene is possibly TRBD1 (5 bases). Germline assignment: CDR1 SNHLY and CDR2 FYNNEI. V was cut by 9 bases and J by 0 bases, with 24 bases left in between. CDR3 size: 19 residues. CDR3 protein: CARGGDLDLAGSYNSPLHF. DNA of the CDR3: TGTGCCAGAGGAGGGGACCTCGATTTAGCGGGCTCCTATAATTCACCCCTCCACTTT.

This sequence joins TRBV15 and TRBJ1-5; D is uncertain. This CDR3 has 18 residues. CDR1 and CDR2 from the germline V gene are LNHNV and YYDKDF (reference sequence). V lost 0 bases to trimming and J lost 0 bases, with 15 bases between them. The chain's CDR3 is CATSRDIGTDYSNQPQHF. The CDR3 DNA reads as TGTGCCACCAGCAGAGATATAGGCACAGACTATAGCAATCAGCCCCAGCATTTT. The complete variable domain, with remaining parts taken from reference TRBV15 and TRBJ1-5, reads DAMVIQNPRYQVTQFGKPVTLSCSQTLNHNVMYWYQQKSSQAPKLLFHYYDKDFNNEADTPDNFQSRRPNTSFCFLDIRSPGLGDTAMYLCATSRDIGTDYSNQPQHFGDGTRLSIL.

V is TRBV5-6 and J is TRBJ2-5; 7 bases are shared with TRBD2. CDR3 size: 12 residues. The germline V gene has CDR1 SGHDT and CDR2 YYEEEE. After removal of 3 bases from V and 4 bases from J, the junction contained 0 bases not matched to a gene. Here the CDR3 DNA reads TGTGCCAGCAGCTGGGGGGGAGAGACCCAGTACTTC. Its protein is CASSWGGETQYF.

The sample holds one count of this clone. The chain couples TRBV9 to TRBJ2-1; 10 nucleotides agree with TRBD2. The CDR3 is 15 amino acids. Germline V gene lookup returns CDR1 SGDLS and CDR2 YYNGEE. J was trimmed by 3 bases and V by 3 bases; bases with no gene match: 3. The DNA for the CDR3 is TGTGCCAGCAGCGGATTAGCGGGGGGCTACAATGAGCAGTTCTTC. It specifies CASSGLAGGYNEQFF. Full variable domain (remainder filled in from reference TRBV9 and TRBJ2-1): DSGVTQTPKHLITATGQRVTLRCSPRSGDLSVYWYQQSLDQGLQFLIQYYNGEERAKGNILERFSAQQFPDLHSELNLSSLELGDSALYFCASSGLAGGYNEQFFGPGTRLTVL.

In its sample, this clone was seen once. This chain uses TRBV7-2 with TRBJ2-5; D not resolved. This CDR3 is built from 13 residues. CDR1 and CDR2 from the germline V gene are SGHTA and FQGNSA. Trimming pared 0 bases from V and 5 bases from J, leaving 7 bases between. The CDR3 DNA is TGTGCCAGCAGCTTAGCTGAGTCGGAGACCCAGTACTTC. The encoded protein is CASSLAESETQYF.

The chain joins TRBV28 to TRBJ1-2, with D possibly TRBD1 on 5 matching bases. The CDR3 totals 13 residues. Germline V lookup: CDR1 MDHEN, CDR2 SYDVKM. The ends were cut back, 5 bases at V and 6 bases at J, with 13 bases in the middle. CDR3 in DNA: TGTGCCAGCAGTCACAGGAAAGTGGATGGCTACACCTTC. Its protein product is CASSHRKVDGYTF.

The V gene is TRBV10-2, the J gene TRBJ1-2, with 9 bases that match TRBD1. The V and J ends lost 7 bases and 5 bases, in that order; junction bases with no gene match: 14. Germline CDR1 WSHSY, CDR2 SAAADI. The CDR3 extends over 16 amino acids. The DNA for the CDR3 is TGCGCCAGCACAAGAGACCTATCCGGGACAGGGTATGGCTACACCTTC. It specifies CASTRDLSGTGYGYTF.

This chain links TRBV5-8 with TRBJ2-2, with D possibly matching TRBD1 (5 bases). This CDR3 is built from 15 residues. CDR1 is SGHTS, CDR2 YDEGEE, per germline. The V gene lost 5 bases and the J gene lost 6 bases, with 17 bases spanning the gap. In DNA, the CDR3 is TGTGCCAGCAGGACCCAGGGTAGGGTCGCCGGGGAGCTGTTTTTT. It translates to CASRTQGRVAGELFF.

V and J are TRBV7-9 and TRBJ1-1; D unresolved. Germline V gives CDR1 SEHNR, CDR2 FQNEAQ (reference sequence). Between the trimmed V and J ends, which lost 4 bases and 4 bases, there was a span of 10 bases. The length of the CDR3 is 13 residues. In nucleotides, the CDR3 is TGTGCCAGCAGCTCGTCTTACTTCACTGAAGCTTTCTTT. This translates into CASSSSYFTEAFF. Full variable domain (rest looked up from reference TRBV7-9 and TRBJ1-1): DTGVSQNPRHKITKRGQNVTFRCDPISEHNRLYWYRQTLGQGPEFLTYFQNEAQLEKSRLLSDRFSAERPKGSFSTLEIQRTEQGDSAMYLCASSSSYFTEAFFGQGTRLTVV.

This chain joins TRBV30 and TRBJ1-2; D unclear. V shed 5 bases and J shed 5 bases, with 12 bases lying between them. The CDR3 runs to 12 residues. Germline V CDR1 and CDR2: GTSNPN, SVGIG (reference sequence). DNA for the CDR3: TGTGCCTGGGCTCCTCGAGGGTATGGCTACACCTTC. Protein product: CAWAPRGYGYTF.

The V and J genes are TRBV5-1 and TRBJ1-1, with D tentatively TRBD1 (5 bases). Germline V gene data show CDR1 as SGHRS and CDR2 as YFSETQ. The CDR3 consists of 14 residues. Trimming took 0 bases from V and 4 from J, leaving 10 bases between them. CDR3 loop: CASSLEGRFTEAFF. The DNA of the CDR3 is TGCGCCAGCAGCTTGGAGGGGAGGTTCACTGAAGCTTTCTTT.

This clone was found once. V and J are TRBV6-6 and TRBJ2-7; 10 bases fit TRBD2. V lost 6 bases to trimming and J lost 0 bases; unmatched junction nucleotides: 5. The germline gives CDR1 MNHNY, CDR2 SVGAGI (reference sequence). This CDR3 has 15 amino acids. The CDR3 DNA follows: TGTGCCAGCAGCTTACTAGCGGGGCCCTCCTACGAGCAGTACTTC. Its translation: CASSLLAGPSYEQYF.

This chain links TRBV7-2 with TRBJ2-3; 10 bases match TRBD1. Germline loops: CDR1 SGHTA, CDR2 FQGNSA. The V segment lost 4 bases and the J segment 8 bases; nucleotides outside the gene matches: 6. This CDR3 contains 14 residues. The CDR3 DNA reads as TGTGCCAGCAGCTCCGGGACAGGGGAAGTTACGCAGTATTTT. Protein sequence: CASSSGTGEVTQYF.

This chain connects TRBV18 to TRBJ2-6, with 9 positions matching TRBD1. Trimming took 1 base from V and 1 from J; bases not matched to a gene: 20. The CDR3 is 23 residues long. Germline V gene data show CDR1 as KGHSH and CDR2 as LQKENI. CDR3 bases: TGTGCCAGCTCACCACGGGGTGTGGACAGGGGAAGGTTTTTACTATCTGGGGCCAACGTCCTGACTTTC. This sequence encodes CASSPRGVDRGRFLLSGANVLTF.

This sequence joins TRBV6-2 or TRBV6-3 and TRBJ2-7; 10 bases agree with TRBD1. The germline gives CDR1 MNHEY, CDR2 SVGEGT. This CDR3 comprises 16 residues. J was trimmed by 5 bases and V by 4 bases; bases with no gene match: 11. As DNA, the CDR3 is TGTGCCAGCAGTTTGGCCCGAGACAGGGGGCCTGACGAGCAGTACTTC. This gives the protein CASSLARDRGPDEQYF.

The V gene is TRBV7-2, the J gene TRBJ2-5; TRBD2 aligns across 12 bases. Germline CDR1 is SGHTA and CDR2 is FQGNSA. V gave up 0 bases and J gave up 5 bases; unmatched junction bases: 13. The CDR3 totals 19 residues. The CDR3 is CASSLAYGSSGGARETQYF. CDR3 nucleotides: TGTGCCAGCAGCTTAGCGTACGGGTCTAGCGGGGGGGCCAGGGAGACCCAGTACTTC.

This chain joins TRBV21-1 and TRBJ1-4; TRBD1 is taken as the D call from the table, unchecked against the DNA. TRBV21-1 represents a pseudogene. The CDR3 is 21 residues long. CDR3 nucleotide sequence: TGTGCCAGCAGCACGCGATCCCCCCCCCGTGGGCAGAGAGCAACTAATGAAAAACTGTTTTTT. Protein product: CASSTRSPPRGQRATNEKLFF.

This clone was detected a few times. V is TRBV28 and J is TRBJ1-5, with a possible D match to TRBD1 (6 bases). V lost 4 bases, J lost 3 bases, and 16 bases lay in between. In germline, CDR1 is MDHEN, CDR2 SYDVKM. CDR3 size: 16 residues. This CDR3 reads CASSSHGGAANQPQHF. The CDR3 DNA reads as TGTGCCAGCAGTTCCCACGGGGGGGCCGCCAATCAGCCCCAGCATTTT. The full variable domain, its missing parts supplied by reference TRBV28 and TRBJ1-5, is DVKVTQSSRYLVKRTGEKVFLECVQDMDHENMFWYRQDPGLGLRLIYFSYDVKMKEKGDIPEGYSVSREKKERFSLILESASTNQTSMYLCASSSHGGAANQPQHFGDGTRLSIL.

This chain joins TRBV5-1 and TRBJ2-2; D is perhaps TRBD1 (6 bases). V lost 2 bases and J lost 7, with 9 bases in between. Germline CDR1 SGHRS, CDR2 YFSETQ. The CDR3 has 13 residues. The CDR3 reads CASSLQGLGELFF. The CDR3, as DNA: TGCGCCAGCAGCTTACAGGGCCTCGGGGAGCTGTTTTTT.